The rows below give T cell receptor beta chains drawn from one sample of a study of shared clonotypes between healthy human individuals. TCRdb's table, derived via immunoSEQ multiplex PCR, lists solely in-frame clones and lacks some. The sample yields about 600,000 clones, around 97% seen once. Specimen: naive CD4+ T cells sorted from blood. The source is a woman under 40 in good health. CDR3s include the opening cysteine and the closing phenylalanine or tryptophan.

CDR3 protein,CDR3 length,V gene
CASSLNQVGEQYF,13,TRBV28
CAWSVTGGTEAFF,13,TRBV30
CASSDTGVGVAEAFF,15,TRBV5-6
CASSFPGGVWWTQYF,15,TRBV28
CASSSRGSSNSPLHF,15,TRBV7-2
CASSVDSNQPQHF,13,TRBV6-1
CASSLASLTEAFF,13,TRBV7-8
CASSLGAENNEKLFF,15,TRBV28
CASSFTGTSANYEQYF,16,TRBV5-1
CASRGDEGRGGYTF,14,TRBV6-5
CASSLGTVQETQYF,14,TRBV5-1
CAISEVQGEAFF,12,TRBV10-3
CSVEGYTADTQYF,13,TRBV29-1
CASSPRQAPTNEKLFF,16,TRBV2
CASSLVPHGGSYNSPLHF,18,TRBV7-9
CASSYSNNYGYTF,13,TRBV6-5
CASSPTGPNTGELFF,15,TRBV18
CASSPPTDITGELFF,15,TRBV18
CASSQNSPLHF,11,TRBV19
CASSLGATTANEQFF,15,TRBV5-1
CARGSVEGSSYEQYF,15,TRBV21-1
CASSSSGTTNEKLFF,15,TRBV5-1
CASSSQGQGSSYEQYF,16,TRBV19
CASSKRQGANEKLFF,15,TRBV7-9
CSARTDTQYF,10,TRBV20-1
CASSEGGRVNEQYF,14,TRBV6-1
CASSWRPGLADSRSYEQYF,19,TRBV5-8
CASSQDIRGSGYTIYF,16,TRBV4-1